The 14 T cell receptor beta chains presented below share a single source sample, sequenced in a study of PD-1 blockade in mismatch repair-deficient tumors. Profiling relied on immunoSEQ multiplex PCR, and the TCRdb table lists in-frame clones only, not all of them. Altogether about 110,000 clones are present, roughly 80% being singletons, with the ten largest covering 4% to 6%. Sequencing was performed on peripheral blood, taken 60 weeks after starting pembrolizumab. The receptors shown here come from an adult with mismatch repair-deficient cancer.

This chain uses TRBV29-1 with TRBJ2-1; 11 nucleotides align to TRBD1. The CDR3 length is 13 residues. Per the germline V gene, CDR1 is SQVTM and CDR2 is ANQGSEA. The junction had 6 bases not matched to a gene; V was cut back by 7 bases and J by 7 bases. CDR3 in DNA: TGCAGCGCCGGACAGGGGGCAGGAAATGAGCAGTTCTTC. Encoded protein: CSAGQGAGNEQFF.

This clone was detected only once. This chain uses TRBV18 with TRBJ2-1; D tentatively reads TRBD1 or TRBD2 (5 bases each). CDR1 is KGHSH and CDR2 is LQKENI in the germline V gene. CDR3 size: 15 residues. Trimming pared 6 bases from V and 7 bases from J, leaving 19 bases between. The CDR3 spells CASSLIRGAGNEQFF. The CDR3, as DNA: TGTGCCAGCTCTCTTATACGGGGCGCGGGTAATGAGCAGTTCTTC.

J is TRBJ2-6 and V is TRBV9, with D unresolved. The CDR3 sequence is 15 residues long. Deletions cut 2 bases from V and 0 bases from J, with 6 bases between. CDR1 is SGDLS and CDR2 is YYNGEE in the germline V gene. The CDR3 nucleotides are TGTGCCAGCAGCGTGGAAAACTCTGGGGCCAACGTCCTGACTTTC. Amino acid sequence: CASSVENSGANVLTF.

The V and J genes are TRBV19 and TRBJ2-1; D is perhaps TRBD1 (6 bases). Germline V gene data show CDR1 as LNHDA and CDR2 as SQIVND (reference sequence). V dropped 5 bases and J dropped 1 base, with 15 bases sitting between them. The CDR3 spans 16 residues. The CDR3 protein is CASSPVGGPSYNEQFF. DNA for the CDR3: TGTGCCAGTAGTCCGGTTGGGGGCCCATCCTACAATGAGCAGTTCTTC. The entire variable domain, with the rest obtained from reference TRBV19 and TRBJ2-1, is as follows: DGGITQSPKYLFRKEGQNVTLSCEQNLNHDAMYWYRQDPGQGLRLIYYSQIVNDFQKGDIAEGYSVSREKKESFPLTVTSAQKNPTAFYLCASSPVGGPSYNEQFFGPGTRLTVL.

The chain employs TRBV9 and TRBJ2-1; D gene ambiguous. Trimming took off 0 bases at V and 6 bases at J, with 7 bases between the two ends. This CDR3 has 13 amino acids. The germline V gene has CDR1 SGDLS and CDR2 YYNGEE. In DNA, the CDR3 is TGTGCCAGCAGCGTAGGAACTTTCAATGAGCAGTTCTTC. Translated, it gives CASSVGTFNEQFF.

The chain's CDR3 is CASRIPGPSNQPQHF. CDR3 bases: TGTGCCAGCAGAATTCCGGGACCGAGCAATCAGCCCCAGCATTTT. The chain has TRBV6-5 and TRBJ1-5; D perhaps matches TRBD1 (5 bases). The CDR3 runs to 15 residues. Germline assignment: CDR1 MNHEY and CDR2 SVGAGI. The V end was cut by 6 bases, the J end by 1 base, with 13 bases between.

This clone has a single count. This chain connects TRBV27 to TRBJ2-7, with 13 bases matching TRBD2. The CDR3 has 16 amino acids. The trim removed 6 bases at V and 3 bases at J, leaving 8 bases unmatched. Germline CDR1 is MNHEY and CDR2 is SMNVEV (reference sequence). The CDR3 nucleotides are TGTGCCAGCAGGCGGACTAGCGGGAGATATAGCTACGAGCAGTACTTC. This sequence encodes CASRRTSGRYSYEQYF.

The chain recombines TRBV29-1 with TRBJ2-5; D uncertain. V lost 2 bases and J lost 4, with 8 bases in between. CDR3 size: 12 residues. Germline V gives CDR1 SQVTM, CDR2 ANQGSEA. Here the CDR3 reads CSVELGSETQYF. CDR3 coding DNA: TGCAGCGTTGAATTGGGGTCAGAGACCCAGTACTTC.

CDR3 region: CASNPTTDTQYF. The DNA for the CDR3 is TGTGCCAGCAACCCGACCACAGATACGCAGTATTTT. The rearrangement links TRBV7-9 to TRBJ2-3; D gene unclear. Germline V gene lookup returns CDR1 SEHNR and CDR2 FQNEAQ (reference sequence). The CDR3 covers 12 residues. V was shortened by 7 bases and J by 2 bases, with 7 bases between the two germline ends.

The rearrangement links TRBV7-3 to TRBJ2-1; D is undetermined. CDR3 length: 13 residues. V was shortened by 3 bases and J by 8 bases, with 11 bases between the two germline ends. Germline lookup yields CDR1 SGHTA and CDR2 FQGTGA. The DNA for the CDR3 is TGTGCCAGCAGCTTGAACGGCAAGCATGAGCAGTTCTTC. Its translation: CASSLNGKHEQFF.

Written as DNA, the CDR3 is TGCGCCAGCAGCCAACCTCGCCGGTTATTAGGGACTGAAGCTTTCTTT. Its protein is CASSQPRRLLGTEAFF. This rearrangement joins TRBV4-1 to TRBJ1-1; no firm D call. The V and J ends lost 2 bases and 5 bases respectively, with 18 bases between them. Germline V gene lookup returns CDR1 MGHRA and CDR2 YSYEKL. The CDR3 covers 16 residues.

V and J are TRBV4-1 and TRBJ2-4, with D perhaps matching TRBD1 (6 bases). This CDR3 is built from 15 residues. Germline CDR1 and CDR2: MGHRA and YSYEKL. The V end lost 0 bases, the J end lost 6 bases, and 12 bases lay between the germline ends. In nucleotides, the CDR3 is TGCGCCAGCAGCCAAGATCGAACAGGGACAAACATTCAGTACTTC. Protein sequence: CASSQDRTGTNIQYF.

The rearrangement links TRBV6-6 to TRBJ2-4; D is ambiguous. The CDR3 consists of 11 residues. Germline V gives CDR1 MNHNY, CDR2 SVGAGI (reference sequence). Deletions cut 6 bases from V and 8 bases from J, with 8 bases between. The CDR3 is CASRTNDIQYF. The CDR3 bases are TGTGCCAGCAGGACAAACGACATTCAGTACTTC.

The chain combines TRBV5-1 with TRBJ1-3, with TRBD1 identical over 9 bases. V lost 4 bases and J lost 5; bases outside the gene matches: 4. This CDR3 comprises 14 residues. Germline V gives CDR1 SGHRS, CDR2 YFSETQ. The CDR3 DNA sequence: TGCGCCAGCAGCCGGGACAGGGAGCGAAACACCATATATTTT. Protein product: CASSRDRERNTIYF.